The sequence of this T cell receptor beta chain was determined in a study of CD8 T cells in ankylosing spondylitis. With respect to this clonotype: Antigen specificity is unknown.

Germline CDR1 is SGHAT and CDR2 is FQNNGV. With 6 bases clipped from V and 3 bases from J, the junction kept 15 bases outside the gene matches. The CDR3 runs 19 residues. Study-wide findings and caveats: About eight highly homologous variants made up a TCR beta motif that seemed to typify ankylosing spondylitis blood. In peripheral blood, disease-linked CD8+ clones occurred at relatively low frequencies.

Using quantitative 5'-RACE with molecular barcodes, the authors made TCR beta libraries. TCRdb re-called the 5' RACE reads through MiXCR, storing one row per CDR3 protein. The sample shows 750,000 to 850,000 distinct CDR3 sequences, 12% of them seen only once. This sequence was found in a male donor with ankylosing spondylitis. The sequencing input was blood, either unsorted or a sorted T cell fraction (not recorded which). The genes are TRBV11-2 and TRBJ2-2; 11 positions agree with TRBD2. The DNA for the CDR3 is TGTGCCAGCAGAATTAACTCGAGACCGGGACTAGCGGACACCGGGGAGCTGTTTTTT. Amino acid sequence: CASRINSRPGLADTGELFF. The full variable domain, completed using reference TRBV11-2 and TRBJ2-2, is EAGVAQSPRYKIIEKRQSVAFWCNPISGHATLYWYQQILGQGPKLLIQFQNNGVVDDSQLPKDRFSAERLKGVDSTLKIQPAKLEDSAVYLCASRINSRPGLADTGELFFGEGSRLTVL.